The clone carrying this T cell receptor (beta chain) was counted many times. Its specificity is not known. Researchers made TCR beta libraries by using iRepertoire HTBI primers and running Arm-PCR on CDR3 regions. In TCRdb, the multiplex PCR reads were re-called with MiXCR into one record per CDR3 protein. The sample has about 470,000 distinct CDR3 sequences, 20% to 25% seen once. V was trimmed by 0 bases and J by 1 base, leaving 15 bases between them. CDR3 length: 16 residues. The V gene's germline CDR1 is DFQATT and CDR2 SNEGSKA (reference sequence). This sample was included in a study of regulatory T cells in long-lasting Graves disease. For the study at large: In persistent Graves' disease, antithyroid drugs had been taken for over 5 years and TSH receptor antibodies stayed positive. Study findings and constraints: With persistent disease, TRBV28, TRBJ1-2 and TRBJ2-5 were the favored segments.

Time point here: persistent/refractory GD, antithyroid drugs over 5 years with positive TRAb. The TCR library was made from RNA extracted from PBMCs. Graves' disease diagnoses followed American Thyroid Association guidelines. This chain uses TRBV20-1 with TRBJ2-5, with D possibly called TRBD1 or TRBD2 (7 bases each). This sequence was found in a female donor with Graves disease. The sequencing used peripheral blood mononuclear cells (PBMCs), collected when the disease was refractory, from a patient treated with antithyroid drugs. Here the CDR3 reads CSARDRRGGSQETQYF. CDR3 nucleotides: TGCAGTGCTAGAGATCGCAGGGGGGGTTCCCAAGAGACCCAGTACTTC.